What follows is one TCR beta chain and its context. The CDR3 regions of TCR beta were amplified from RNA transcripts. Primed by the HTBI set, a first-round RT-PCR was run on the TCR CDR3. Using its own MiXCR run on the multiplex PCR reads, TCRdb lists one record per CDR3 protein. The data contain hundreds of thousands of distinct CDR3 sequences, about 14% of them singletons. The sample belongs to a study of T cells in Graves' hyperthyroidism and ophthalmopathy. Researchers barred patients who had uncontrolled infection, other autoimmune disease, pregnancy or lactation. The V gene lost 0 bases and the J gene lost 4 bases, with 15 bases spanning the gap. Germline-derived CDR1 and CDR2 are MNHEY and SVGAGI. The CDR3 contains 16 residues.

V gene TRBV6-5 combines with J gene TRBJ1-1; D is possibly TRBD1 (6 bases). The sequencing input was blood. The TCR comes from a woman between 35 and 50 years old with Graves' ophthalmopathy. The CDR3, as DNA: TGTGCCAGCAGTTACTCGAGGGAAAGGGGGATCACTGAAGCTTTCTTT. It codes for CASSYSRERGITEAFF.